Listed here is a single T cell receptor (beta chain). The antigen is unknown. Treatment locations for all participants with HIV were in the United States. The immunoSEQ assay was v3.0, run at survey level. 40,000-50,000 T-cell genomes per sample were the sequencing target. The table came from immunoSEQ multiplex PCR; TCRdb's copy has only in-frame clones and leaves some out. The data contain roughly 20,000 clones, 70% to 85% of them seen just once; the ten biggest clones take up roughly 10%. These data belong to a study of long-term antiretroviral therapy in people with HIV. V was trimmed by 0 bases and J by 5 bases, leaving 9 bases between them. The CDR3 sequence is 14 residues long. Germline CDR1 reads SGHRS; CDR2 reads YFSETQ. Study outcomes and limitations: In HIV, the repertoires covered a tighter span of CDR3 lengths than in controls.

The clonotype originates from a woman aged 40 to 49 with HIV. The source was unsorted PBMCs, collected 4.1 years after starting antiretroviral therapy. The genes are TRBV5-1 and TRBJ2-4; D is perhaps TRBD1 or TRBD2 (5 bases each). The CDR3 loop reads CASSLAGTENIQYF. CDR3 nucleotides: TGCGCCAGCAGCTTGGCAGGGACCGAAAACATTCAGTACTTC.